These T cell receptor beta chains were read from a single sample in a study of blood T cell repertoires in COVID-19. Clones were read by immunoSEQ multiplex PCR, and TCRdb kept only the in-frame ones, dropping some. Altogether around 110,000 clones are present, about four fifths being singletons, with the ten largest covering about 4%. Sequencing was carried out using peripheral blood. The receptors come from a human donor in a cohort sampled during active COVID-19. The CDR3 runs from the conserved cysteine through the conserved F or W. The order of the fields is J gene, V gene, CDR3 protein.

>TRBJ1-1|TRBV6-2/TRBV6-3
CASSRHTGNTEAFF
>TRBJ1-2|TRBV28
CASSLGQGEGFSGHTF
>TRBJ1-1|TRBV19
CASNGQQNTEAFF
>TRBJ2-3|TRBV7-2
CASSLGFGSATDTQYF
>TRBJ2-1|TRBV7-3
CASSLTGDGRNEQFF
>TRBJ2-3|TRBV7-3
CASSWDGTSTDTQYF
>TRBJ2-3|TRBV5-5
CASSPWGQGAGTQYF
>TRBJ1-1|TRBV7-9
CASSQQGLNTEAFF
>TRBJ1-1|TRBV7-2
CASRLGGRDTEAFF
>TRBJ2-1|TRBV28
CASSVGQPSGNEQFF
>TRBJ1-6|TRBV9
CASSVGGLNSPLHF
>TRBJ2-3|TRBV5-1
CASSLGGVSDTQYF
>TRBJ2-1|TRBV27
CASSLGLRNEQFF
>TRBJ2-5|TRBV5-1
CASSFGAKGGETQYF
>TRBJ2-3|TRBV7-2
CASSPGLVRTDTQYF
>TRBJ2-4|TRBV19
CASSTTGGRVNIQYF
>TRBJ2-1|TRBV7-8
CASSWGYIPDNEQFF
>TRBJ1-5|TRBV7-2
CASSLGGVGNQPQHF
>TRBJ2-1|TRBV27
CASSSRVGGSDEQFF
>TRBJ2-1|TRBV4-1
CASSQDLAGGFSYNEQFF
>TRBJ2-1|TRBV3-1/TRBV3-2
CASSRTTGGTDNEQFF
>TRBJ2-6|TRBV24-1
CATSDDQGTGANVLTF
>TRBJ2-3|TRBV6-5
CASSYSFRAGTDTQYF
>TRBJ2-1|TRBV7-2
CASSLGVDEQFF
>TRBJ1-6|TRBV28
CASNPQGKSSPLHF
>TRBJ1-2|TRBV12-3/TRBV12-4
CASSSQGVYGYTF
>TRBJ1-4|TRBV7-2
CASSLTGQTNEKLFF
>TRBJ1-2|TRBV14
CASSQVSRGLYGYTF
>TRBJ2-2|TRBV28
CASRKDSPTGELFF
>TRBJ2-1|TRBV19
CASSIDSYNEQFF
>TRBJ2-7|TRBV25-1
CASSKEGSPREQYF
>TRBJ1-3|TRBV4-2
CASSQDRGPGNTIYF
>TRBJ1-2|TRBV5-5
CASSLDNAGGYGYTF
>TRBJ2-5|TRBV11-2
CASSLRRGTRGSAETQYF
>TRBJ1-6|TRBV6-1
CASSEARDRGSPLHF
>TRBJ2-7|TRBV28
CASRPASGAPYEQYF
>TRBJ1-2|TRBV2
CASSEALQGTGYTF
>TRBJ1-2|TRBV19
CASTLPPGQGAGSYGYTF
>TRBJ1-1|TRBV2
CASSPQLGGSTEAFF
>TRBJ1-5|TRBV7-8
CASSPGTGIHQPQHF
>TRBJ1-4|TRBV5-1
CASSLGTSSEKLFF
>TRBJ1-1|TRBV6-5
CASRSGTYTEAFF
>TRBJ2-3|TRBV7-9
CASSLARGPRGADTQYF
>TRBJ2-5|TRBV18
CASSPGQQETQYF
>TRBJ1-1|TRBV30
CAWDRQLNTEAFF
>TRBJ2-2|TRBV18
CASSKGQGELFF
>TRBJ2-1|TRBV2
CASSGNHNEQFF
>TRBJ1-1|TRBV7-2
CASSSGQINTEAFF
>TRBJ2-5|TRBV19
CASSPGTPKETQYF
>TRBJ2-3|TRBV7-2
CASSYAGTRESDTQYF